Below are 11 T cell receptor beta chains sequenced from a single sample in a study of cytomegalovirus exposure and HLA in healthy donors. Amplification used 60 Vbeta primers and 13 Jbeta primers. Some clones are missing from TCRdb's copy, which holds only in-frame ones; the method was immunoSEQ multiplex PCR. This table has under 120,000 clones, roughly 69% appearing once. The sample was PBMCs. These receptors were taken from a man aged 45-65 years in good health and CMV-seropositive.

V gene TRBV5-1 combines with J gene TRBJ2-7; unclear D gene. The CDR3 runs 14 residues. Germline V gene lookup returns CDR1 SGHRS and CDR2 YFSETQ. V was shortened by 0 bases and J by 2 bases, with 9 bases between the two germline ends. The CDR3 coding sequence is TGCGCCAGCAGCTTGGATAGCCGAGCCTACGAGCAGTACTTC. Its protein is CASSLDSRAYEQYF.

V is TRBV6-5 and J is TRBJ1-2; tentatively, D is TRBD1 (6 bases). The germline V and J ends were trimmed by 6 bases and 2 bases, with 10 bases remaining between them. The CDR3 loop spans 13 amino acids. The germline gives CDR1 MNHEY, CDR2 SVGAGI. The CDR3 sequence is CASRKDSNYGYTF. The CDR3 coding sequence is TGTGCCAGCAGAAAGGACAGCAACTATGGCTACACCTTC.

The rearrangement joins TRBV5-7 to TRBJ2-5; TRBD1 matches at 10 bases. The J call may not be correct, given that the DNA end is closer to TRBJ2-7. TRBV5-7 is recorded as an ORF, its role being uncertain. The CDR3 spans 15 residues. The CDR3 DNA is TGTGCCAGCAGCTTCGACAGGGGGCCGCCCTACGAGCAGTACTTC. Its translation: CASSFDRGPPYEQYF.

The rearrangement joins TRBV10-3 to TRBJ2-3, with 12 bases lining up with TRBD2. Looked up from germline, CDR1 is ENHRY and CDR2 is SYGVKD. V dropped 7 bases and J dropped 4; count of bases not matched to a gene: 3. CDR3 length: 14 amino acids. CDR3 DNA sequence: TGTGCCATCACTTCTAGCGGGGGGGCAGATACGCAGTATTTT. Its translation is CAITSSGGADTQYF.

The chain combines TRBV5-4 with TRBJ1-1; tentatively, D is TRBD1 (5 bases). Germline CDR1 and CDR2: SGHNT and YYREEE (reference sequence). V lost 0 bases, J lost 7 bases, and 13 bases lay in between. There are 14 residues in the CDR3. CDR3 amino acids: CASSLGGSVNEAFF. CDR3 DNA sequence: TGTGCCAGCAGCTTGGGGGGCTCTGTTAATGAAGCTTTCTTT.

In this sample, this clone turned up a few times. CDR3: CASSRDRGRTEAFF. For the CDR3, the DNA is TGTGCCAGCAGTCGGGACAGGGGGAGAACTGAAGCTTTCTTT. The chain has TRBV6-6 and TRBJ1-1, with TRBD1 matching 11 bases. The germline CDR1 and CDR2 sequences are MNHNY and SVGAGI (reference sequence). The CDR3 extends over 14 amino acids. J was trimmed by 5 bases and V by 5 bases; bases with no gene match: 4.

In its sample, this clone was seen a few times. Here the CDR3 reads CASGGQGFSGANVLTF. DNA of the CDR3: TGTGCCAGTGGGGGACAGGGTTTCTCTGGGGCCAACGTCCTGACTTTC. The V gene is TRBV19, the J gene TRBJ2-6; 9 bases map to TRBD1. The CDR3 is 16 amino acids. Unmatched junction bases numbered 5, after V lost 8 bases and J lost 0 bases. Germline lookup yields CDR1 LNHDA and CDR2 SQIVND (reference sequence).

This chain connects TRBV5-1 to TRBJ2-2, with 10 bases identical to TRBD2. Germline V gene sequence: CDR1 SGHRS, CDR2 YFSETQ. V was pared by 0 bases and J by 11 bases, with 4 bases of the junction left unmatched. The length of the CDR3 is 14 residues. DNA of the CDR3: TGCGCCAGCAGCTTGGCTAGCGGGAGACTCGAGCTGTTTTTT. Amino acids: CASSLASGRLELFF.

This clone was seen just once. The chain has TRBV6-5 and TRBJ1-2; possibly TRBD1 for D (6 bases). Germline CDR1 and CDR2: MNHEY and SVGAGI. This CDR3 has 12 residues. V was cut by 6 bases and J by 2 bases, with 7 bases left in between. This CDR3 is CASSGQNYGYTF. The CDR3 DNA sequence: TGTGCCAGCAGCGGACAGAACTATGGCTACACCTTC.

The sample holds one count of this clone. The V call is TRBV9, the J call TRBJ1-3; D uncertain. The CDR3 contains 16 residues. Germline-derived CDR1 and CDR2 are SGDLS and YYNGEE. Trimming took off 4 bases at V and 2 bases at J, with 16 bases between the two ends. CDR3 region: CASSSRPASPGNTIYF. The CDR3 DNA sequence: TGTGCCAGCAGCTCAAGGCCCGCTAGCCCTGGAAACACCATATATTTT.

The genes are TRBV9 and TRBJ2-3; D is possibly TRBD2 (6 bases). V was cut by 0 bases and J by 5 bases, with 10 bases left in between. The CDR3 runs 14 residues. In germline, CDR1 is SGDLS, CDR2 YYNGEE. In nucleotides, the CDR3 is TGTGCCAGCAGCGTAGGGCTAGCGATAGATACGCAGTATTTT. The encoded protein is CASSVGLAIDTQYF.